The sequence of this T cell receptor beta chain was determined in a study of post-analysis software for immune sequencing data (dated by TCRdb to 2015 to 2017). Notes on the research overall: Recorded disease courses included relapsing-remitting, secondary progressive and progressive-relapsing multiple sclerosis, with some patients lacking subtype annotation. The multiple sclerosis patient repertoires were compared with 10 or so previously published healthy control repertoires from donors aged about 6 to 28 years. A subset of samples was prepared in parallel using single-end sample barcoding, then pooled and co-amplified after Illumina adapter ligation. Summary of the overall study and its limitations: Patients showed significantly higher frequencies than controls for several TRBV segments, among them TRBV5-6, TRBV5-1 and TRBV20-1. When samples were clustered directly using the F measure, samples prepared in the same batch co-clustered strongly, which prompted a batch-effect correction. Multiple sclerosis patients had significantly lower normalized Chao1 diversity than controls, a result that suggests substantial peripheral T-cell clonal expansion. The multiple sclerosis patient group was slightly younger than the control group.

This clonotype was seen a handful of times. Its cognate antigen has yet to be identified. No quality values exist for individual bases; no much larger clone is one base distant. Libraries were prepared through PCR. Sequencing relied on an Illumina HiSeq 2500. To reduce PCR and sequencing biases, unique molecular identifiers were built into the TCR beta cDNA libraries. Some 500,000 cDNA molecules were obtained per 1 to 10 million input T cells, so each molecule approximated one T cell. The same protocol used for the earlier healthy control dataset was applied to prepare and sequence the patient libraries. Samples belonging to the same batch were prepared together, multiplexed and sequenced on a shared HiSeq lane. On the authors' methods: Raw barcoded reads were processed with MIGEC, discarding single-read molecular identifier groups before consensus assembly and CDR3 extraction. VDJtools was used for post-analysis of the clonotype tables, and diversity was normalized by down-sampling every dataset to the size of the smallest sample. To correct batch-related cross-sample contamination, repertoire overlap clustering matched CDR3 amino acid sequences but not nucleotide sequences. TCRdb reworked the public reads: Q25 trimming with fastp, MiXCR clone assembly, productive beta chains retained. Each record represents a unique CDR3 protein, reported with the most common genes and DNA among its rows. V and J calls and clone size were set by TCRdb, not the authors. The sample data list about 540,000 distinct CDR3 sequences, and roughly 34% of these were observed just once. The ten biggest clones cover around 6.1% of the sample.

The CDR3 contains 16 residues, cysteine and phenylalanine counted. Just the 48-base CDR3 DNA is kept, in frame starting at base 1. The germline V gene specifies SGHVS as CDR1 and FQNEAQ as CDR2. Unmatched junction bases come to 10, with V trimmed by 3 bases and J by 9 bases. To demonstrate the VDJtools post-analysis software, TCR beta repertoires were profiled from the peripheral blood of more than ten young patients with multiple sclerosis. Multiple sclerosis patients were children and adolescents aged roughly 6 to 15 years. Specimen: blood. This chain joins TRBV7-8 to TRBJ2-1, with 11 bases in between that match TRBD2. The receptor's source is a girl younger than 18 with multiple sclerosis. The CDR3 corresponds to CASSLVPGLAAVEQFF. In nucleotides, the sequence is TGTGCCAGCAGCTTGGTTCCGGGACTAGCGGCCGTTGAGCAGTTCTTC. Where the CDR3 stops, the reference TRBV7-8 and TRBJ2-1 genes take over; the full variable domain is GAGVSQSPRYKVAKRGQDVALRCDPISGHVSLFWYQQALGQGPEFLTYFQNEAQLDKSGLPSDRFFAERPEGSVSTLKIQRTQQEDSAVYLCASSLVPGLAAVEQFFGPGTRLTVL.